Listed below are T cell receptor beta chains from one sample, sequenced in a study of T cells in localized non-small cell lung cancer. The protocol was immunoSEQ multiplex PCR, while the TCRdb copy is restricted to in-frame clones and leaves out a portion. The table includes around 80,000 clones, over 70% detected once. The specimen comprised PBMCs, sampled before any cancer treatment. Receptors were obtained from a man between 40 and 69 years old with stage II squamous cell lung carcinoma. Both conserved end residues are part of each CDR3. A D gene is named only where the DNA matches it firmly. Where a row states a size, it is once, few, many or the class of an expanded clone; other rows omit it.

TRBV5-1	.	TRBD1	TRBJ2-2	CASSLGHRDRGAGELFF	TGCGCCAGCAGCTTGGGACACCGGGACAGGGGGGCCGGGGAGCTGTTTTTT
TRBV7-2	few	TRBD2	TRBJ2-4	CASSLAQGGGNIQYF	TGTGCCAGCAGCTTAGCGCAAGGCGGGGGAAACATTCAGTACTTC
TRBV28	.	.	TRBJ1-1	CASSSGTSAFF	TGTGCCAGCAGTTCCGGCACTAGCGCTTTCTTT
TRBV10-3	few	.	TRBJ2-7	CAISESARAYEQYF	TGTGCCATCAGTGAGTCGGCCAGGGCCTACGAGCAGTACTTC
TRBV19	.	TRBD2	TRBJ2-2	CASSRRYGRANTGELFF	TGTGCCAGTAGTCGGAGGTACGGGAGGGCCAACACCGGGGAGCTGTTTTTT
TRBV5-4	.	.	TRBJ1-1	CASSPLGGLNTEAFF	TGTGCCAGCAGCCCCCTGGGGGGATTGAACACTGAAGCTTTCTTT
TRBV7-7	.	TRBD1	TRBJ2-1	CASSPGTGRREQFF	TGTGCTAGCAGCCCGGGGACAGGGAGGAGAGAGCAGTTCTTC
TRBV7-9	.	TRBD1	TRBJ1-1	CASSTGTANTEAFF	TGTGCCAGCAGTACTGGGACAGCGAACACTGAAGCTTTCTTT
TRBV7-9	.	.	TRBJ2-7	CASSWMGFGDEQYF	TGTGCCAGCAGCTGGATGGGCTTCGGGGACGAGCAGTACTTC
TRBV4-1	.	.	TRBJ2-1	CASSQGHNNEQFF	TGCGCCAGCAGCCAAGGGCACAACAATGAGCAGTTCTTC
TRBV6-1	.	TRBD1	TRBJ2-7	CASSDRDRVILEQYF	TGTGCCAGCAGTGACCGGGACAGGGTCATCTTAGAGCAGTACTTC
TRBV4-3	.	.	TRBJ1-2	CASSQAGSLYGYTF	TGCGCCAGCAGCCAAGCAGGAAGCCTCTATGGCTACACCTTC
TRBV27	.	TRBD2	TRBJ2-5	CASSLQAAGGRETQYF	TGTGCCAGCAGTTTACAGGCGGCGGGGGGCCGAGAGACCCAGTACTTC
TRBV11-2	.	TRBD2	TRBJ2-5	CASSSSGPGETQYF	TGTGCCAGCAGCTCTAGCGGTCCGGGGGAGACCCAGTACTTC
TRBV14	.	.	TRBJ1-2	CASSLVRSVGYTF	TGTGCCAGCAGCCTCGTGAGGTCGGTTGGCTACACCTTC
TRBV4-1	once	.	TRBJ2-7	CASSQADGYEQYF	TGCGCCAGCAGCCAAGCGGACGGATACGAGCAGTACTTC
TRBV28	.	.	TRBJ2-7	CASSLGSTYEQYF	TGTGCCAGCAGTTTGGGCAGCACCTACGAGCAGTACTTC
TRBV6-5	.	TRBD1	TRBJ2-4	CASRDRESKNIQYF	TGTGCCAGCAGGGACAGGGAATCCAAAAACATTCAGTACTTC
TRBV7-2	.	.	TRBJ1-4	CASSLSRLDKLFF	TGTGCCAGCAGCTTATCTCGCCTGGACAAACTGTTTTTT
TRBV30	.	.	TRBJ2-7	CAWSVSNGPYEQYF	TGTGCCTGGAGTGTATCTAACGGGCCCTACGAGCAGTACTTC
TRBV5-4	.	TRBD2	TRBJ2-3	CASSYAPKRGGPDTQYF	TGTGCCAGCAGTTATGCCCCCAAGCGGGGGGGCCCAGATACGCAGTATTTT
TRBV7-6	.	TRBD2	TRBJ2-1	CASTRAGGSYNEQFF	TGTGCCAGCACCCGAGCGGGGGGTTCCTACAATGAGCAGTTCTTC
TRBV15	few	TRBD1	TRBJ1-6	CATSRKGQGRSPLHF	TGTGCCACCAGCAGGAAGGGACAGGGGAGATCACCCCTCCACTTT
TRBV11-2	.	.	TRBJ2-1	CASSLAGGQYNEQFF	TGTGCCAGCAGCTTAGCCGGGGGCCAATACAATGAGCAGTTCTTC
TRBV30	few	TRBD2	TRBJ2-7	CAWTAGRGFLDEQYF	TGTGCCTGGACCGCTGGGCGGGGGTTTCTCGACGAGCAGTACTTC
TRBV28	.	.	TRBJ2-1	CASYTSSYNEQFF	TGTGCCAGCTATACGAGCTCCTACAATGAGCAGTTCTTC
TRBV19	.	TRBD1	TRBJ1-1	CASSGDRATEAFF	TGTGCCAGTAGTGGGGACAGGGCCACTGAAGCTTTCTTT
TRBV19	.	.	TRBJ1-5	CASRLGELYSNQPQHF	TGTGCCAGTAGACTCGGGGAACTTTATAGCAATCAGCCCCAGCATTTT
TRBV5-4	few	TRBD2	TRBJ2-1	CASSWTSGGPDNEQFF	TGTGCCAGCAGCTGGACTAGCGGGGGGCCGGACAATGAGCAGTTCTTC
TRBV9	few	.	TRBJ1-1	CASSVERDTEAFF	TGTGCCAGCAGCGTAGAAAGGGACACTGAAGCTTTCTTT
TRBV4-1	few	.	TRBJ1-2	CASSQSGAGINYGYTF	TGCGCCAGCAGCCAGAGTGGGGCAGGGATTAACTATGGCTACACCTTC
TRBV4-1	.	.	TRBJ1-5	CASSQLGVSSNQPQHF	TGCGCCAGCAGCCAACTGGGGGTGAGTAGCAATCAGCCCCAGCATTTT
TRBV5-6	.	TRBD1	TRBJ2-1	CASSFGTGMINEQFF	TGTGCCAGCAGCTTCGGGACAGGGATGATCAATGAGCAGTTCTTC
TRBV4-1	.	.	TRBJ1-3	CASSQGTGGNTIYF	TGCGCCAGCAGCCAAGGGACGGGTGGAAACACCATATATTTT
TRBV28	.	.	TRBJ2-5	CASRSLDSRIQETQYF	TGTGCCAGCAGGAGTTTGGACAGCAGAATCCAAGAGACCCAGTACTTC
TRBV28	.	.	TRBJ1-3	CASTKTDKQLSIYF	TGTGCCAGCACCAAGACCGACAAACAGTTATCCATATATTTT